The 30 T cell receptor beta chains below were found in one sample sequenced in a study of cytomegalovirus exposure and HLA in healthy donors. 13 Jbeta primers and 60 Vbeta primers were used for the PCR. Clones were sequenced by immunoSEQ multiplex PCR, and TCRdb holds only the in-frame ones, with some missing. The profile shows about 120,000 clones, approximately 69% of them singletons. Sequencing used PBMCs. Receptors were obtained from a woman aged 45-60 years in good health and CMV-seropositive.

This clone was counted only a few times. The gene calls are TRBV5-1 and TRBJ1-2; D possibly corresponds to TRBD1 (6 bases). Germline CDR1 reads SGHRS; CDR2 reads YFSETQ. V was clipped by 2 bases and J by 8 bases, with 25 bases between them. CDR3 size: 17 residues. The CDR3 nucleotides are TGCGCCAGCAGCTTATCAGAAAACGCGGGGGCGCTTCGGGGCTACACCTTC. Protein product: CASSLSENAGALRGYTF.

V usage is TRBV19 and J usage is TRBJ2-5; 8 positions agree with TRBD1. CDR3 length: 14 amino acids. Per the germline V gene, CDR1 is LNHDA and CDR2 is SQIVND (reference sequence). V lost 5 bases and J lost 5; bases outside the gene matches: 7. The CDR3 sequence is CASSSRTGWETQYF. The CDR3 DNA reads as TGTGCCAGTAGTTCCCGGACAGGGTGGGAGACCCAGTACTTC.

The chain links TRBV30 to TRBJ2-3; the D gene is possibly TRBD2 (6 bases). Trimming left V 1 base short and J 1 base short, with 15 bases between. The CDR3 is 16 residues long. CDR1 is GTSNPN and CDR2 is SVGIG in the germline V gene (reference sequence). In nucleotides, the CDR3 is TGTGCCTGGAGTGGGAGCACCAGGAGGGGCACAGATACGCAGTATTTT. As protein: CAWSGSTRRGTDTQYF.

V usage is TRBV18 and J usage is TRBJ2-7, with TRBD1 as a possible D gene (6 bases). The CDR3 is 14 amino acids. Germline CDR1 is KGHSH and CDR2 is LQKENI. The ends were cut back, 4 bases at V and 7 bases at J, with 17 bases in the middle. The chain's CDR3 is CASSLGTLLREQYF. CDR3 bases: TGTGCCAGCTCACTGGGGACACTGCTACGGGAGCAGTACTTC.

A few counts support this clone. The CDR3 nucleotides read TGTGCCAGCAGTGAACCGGGACTCAGCTACGAGCAGTACTTC. Amino acids: CASSEPGLSYEQYF. The chain couples TRBV25-1 to TRBJ2-7; weak D call: TRBD2 (6 bases). Germline V lookup: CDR1 MGHDK, CDR2 SYGVNS. There are 14 residues in the CDR3. V lost 2 bases and J lost 3, with 11 bases in between.

The chain uses TRBV7-6 and TRBJ1-1; the D gene is possibly TRBD1 (6 bases). Looked up from germline, CDR1 is SGHVS and CDR2 is FNYEAQ. V dropped 5 bases and J dropped 4 bases, with 14 bases sitting between them. The CDR3 runs to 14 residues. The CDR3 loop is CASSDRDIITEAFF. The CDR3 bases are TGTGCCAGCAGCGACCGGGACATTATCACTGAAGCTTTCTTT.

DNA of the CDR3: TGTGCCAGTAACACAGGGGTCTACAATCAGCCCCAGCATTTT. Translated: CASNTGVYNQPQHF. This chain connects TRBV19 to TRBJ1-5; 7 nucleotides align to TRBD1. Germline CDR1 and CDR2: LNHDA and SQIVND (reference sequence). J was trimmed by 3 bases and V by 7 bases; bases with no gene match: 6. This CDR3 spans 14 amino acids.

The chain couples TRBV6-5 to TRBJ1-2, with D perhaps matching TRBD1 (5 bases). V gave up 5 bases and J gave up 8 bases, with 12 bases separating them. Germline V gives CDR1 MNHEY, CDR2 SVGAGI. This CDR3 region has 12 residues. The CDR3 nucleotides read TGTGCCAGCAGTCCAGGGCTCTGGGGCTACACCTTC. It yields the protein CASSPGLWGYTF.

This clone was observed a few times. This chain joins TRBV18 and TRBJ1-2; D is undetermined. The V end was cut by 2 bases, the J end by 4 bases, with 8 bases between. The CDR3 extends over 13 amino acids. Germline V CDR1 and CDR2: KGHSH, LQKENI. The CDR3 DNA is TGTGCCAGCTCACCAACCCAGTCCTATGGCTACACCTTC. This encodes CASSPTQSYGYTF.

The chain uses TRBV11-2 and TRBJ1-1; D unresolved. Looked up from germline, CDR1 is SGHAT and CDR2 is FQNNGV. CDR3 size: 13 residues. The V end lost 2 bases, the J end lost 7 bases, and 11 bases lay between the germline ends. Here the CDR3 reads CASSLSPTLEAFF. As DNA, the CDR3 is TGTGCCAGCAGCTTATCCCCCACTCTTGAAGCTTTCTTT.

The chain combines TRBV19 with TRBJ1-6; perhaps TRBD1 as D (5 bases). Germline-derived CDR1 and CDR2 are LNHDA and SQIVND (reference sequence). This CDR3 has 14 amino acids. V was pared by 4 bases and J by 8 bases, with 12 bases between. The CDR3: CASSTGPGDSPLHF. CDR3 coding DNA: TGTGCCAGTAGTACGGGACCGGGGGATTCACCCCTCCACTTT.

The genes are TRBV9 and TRBJ1-1; a possible D gene is TRBD1 (6 bases). Deletions cut 0 bases from V and 4 bases from J, with 7 bases between. The V gene's germline CDR1 is SGDLS and CDR2 YYNGEE. The CDR3 covers 13 residues. This CDR3 is CASSVDRATEAFF. CDR3 bases: TGTGCCAGCAGCGTAGACAGGGCCACTGAAGCTTTCTTT. The full variable domain, in which reference TRBV9 and TRBJ1-1 provide the parts outside the CDR3, is DSGVTQTPKHLITATGQRVTLRCSPRSGDLSVYWYQQSLDQGLQFLIQYYNGEERAKGNILERFSAQQFPDLHSELNLSSLELGDSALYFCASSVDRATEAFFGQGTRLTVV.

This clone showed up just once. The chain recombines TRBV7-2 with TRBJ2-7; the match to TRBD2 covers 9 bases. V shed 0 bases and J 2 bases; nucleotides not matched to a gene: 2. The CDR3 spans 15 residues. Germline V gene sequence: CDR1 SGHTA, CDR2 FQGNSA. CDR3 coding DNA: TGTGCCAGCAGCTTAGCGTCTAGCGGGACCTACGAGCAGTACTTC. Its protein product is CASSLASSGTYEQYF.

The chain employs TRBV7-2 and TRBJ1-2; weak D call: TRBD1 (6 bases). With 6 bases removed from V and 12 bases from J, the gap between germline ends came to 23 bases. This CDR3 contains 14 residues. Germline V gene data show CDR1 as SGHTA and CDR2 as FQGNSA. CDR3 region: CASSTQPTGGKDTF. CDR3 DNA sequence: TGTGCCAGCAGTACCCAACCAACGGGGGGCAAGGACACCTTC.

CDR3 loop: CATNTGLAGNNEQFF. In DNA, the CDR3 is TGTGCCACCAATACGGGACTAGCGGGGAACAATGAGCAGTTCTTC. The chain is built from TRBV25-1 and TRBJ2-1; 13 nucleotides align to TRBD2. V lost 10 bases and J lost 5; bases outside the gene matches: 8. CDR1 and CDR2 from the germline V gene are MGHDK and SYGVNS. The CDR3 loop spans 15 amino acids. Variable domain in full (rest from reference TRBV25-1 and TRBJ2-1): EADIYQTPRYLVIGTGKKITLECSQTMGHDKMYWYQQDPGMELHLIHYSYGVNSTEKGDLSSESTVSRIRTEHFPLTLESARPSHTSQYLCATNTGLAGNNEQFFGPGTRLTVL.

The chain uses TRBV4-3 and TRBJ2-7; D possibly corresponds to TRBD1 (6 bases). V lost 0 bases, J lost 3 bases, and 12 bases lay in between. The CDR3 is made up of 15 amino acids. Germline CDR1 reads LGHNA; CDR2 reads YSLEER. CDR3 in amino acids: CASSQELQGYYEQYF. The CDR3 DNA follows: TGCGCCAGCAGCCAAGAGTTACAGGGATACTACGAGCAGTACTTC.

This rearrangement joins TRBV29-1 to TRBJ1-2; 9 positions agree with TRBD1. The CDR3 sequence is 15 residues long. V was pared by 3 bases and J by 4 bases, with 9 bases of the junction left unmatched. Germline CDR1 is SQVTM and CDR2 is ANQGSEA. The CDR3 DNA is TGCAGCGTTGAGGGGACAGGGAAGGAAGGCTATGGCTACACCTTC. Amino acid sequence: CSVEGTGKEGYGYTF.

This rearrangement joins TRBV14 to TRBJ2-3, with 7 bases identical to TRBD1. The CDR3 length is 14 residues. V lost 4 bases, J lost 0 bases, and 1 base stayed unmatched. The germline gives CDR1 SGHDN, CDR2 FVKESK. The CDR3 DNA is TGTGCCAGCAGCCGGGACAGTAGCACAGATACGCAGTATTTT. Translating it yields CASSRDSSTDTQYF.

There are a few counts of this clone. The V and J genes are TRBV14 and TRBJ1-2; D remains unclear. Trimming shortened V by 4 bases and J by 4 bases, and 10 bases separated the two germline ends. Germline values: CDR1 SGHDN, CDR2 FVKESK. This CDR3 region has 13 residues. DNA of the CDR3: TGTGCCAGCAGCCTCTCGATGAGCTATGGCTACACCTTC. Translation: CASSLSMSYGYTF.

This clone was counted only a few times. V usage is TRBV5-8 and J usage is TRBJ1-3; perhaps TRBD1 as D (5 bases). Trimming cost V 6 bases and J 3 bases, with 13 bases left between them. This CDR3 spans 14 amino acids. Germline assignment: CDR1 SGHTS and CDR2 YDEGEE. The CDR3 reads CASTAREVGNTIYF. The CDR3 nucleotides are TGTGCCAGCACGGCCAGGGAAGTTGGAAACACCATATATTTT.

This chain uses TRBV2 with TRBJ1-1, with D possibly matching TRBD1 (6 bases). From germline, CDR1 is SNHLY and CDR2 FYNNEI. The CDR3 has 15 residues. Trimming stripped 2 bases from V and 0 bases from J, with 10 bases between. The CDR3 loop reads CASSESGTMNTEAFF. CDR3 DNA: TGTGCCAGCAGTGAATCCGGGACAATGAACACTGAAGCTTTCTTT. Full variable domain (rest looked up from reference TRBV2 and TRBJ1-1): EPEVTQTPSHQVTQMGQEVILRCVPISNHLYFYWYRQILGQKVEFLVSFYNNEISEKSEIFDDQFSVERPDGSNFTLKIRSTKLEDSAMYFCASSESGTMNTEAFFGQGTRLTVV.

The chain is built from TRBV15 and TRBJ2-7; 10 bases agree with TRBD2. V lost 6 bases and J lost 5; bases outside the gene matches: 13. The CDR3 runs to 16 residues. CDR1 is LNHNV and CDR2 is YYDKDF in the germline V gene (reference sequence). For the CDR3, the DNA is TGTGCCACCAGTCCTAAGCGGGGGGGCCTCTTACACGAGCAGTACTTC. As protein: CATSPKRGGLLHEQYF.

This rearrangement joins TRBV11-3 to TRBJ2-3; 12 bases are a match to TRBD2. The germline CDR1 and CDR2 sequences are SGHNT and YENEEA. V was pared by 5 bases and J by 5 bases, with 8 bases of the junction left unmatched. This CDR3 is built from 16 residues. The CDR3 DNA is TGTGCCAGCAGCACCACTAGCGGGGGGCTCGGAGATACGCAGTATTTT. It is translated as CASSTTSGGLGDTQYF.

This clone was observed many times. The CDR3 spells CASSEGFGQPQHF. The CDR3 bases are TGTGCCAGCAGTGAAGGATTCGGTCAGCCCCAGCATTTT. The V gene is TRBV6-1, the J gene TRBJ1-5; D is undetermined. V dropped 1 base and J dropped 6 bases, with 7 bases sitting between them. The CDR3 loop spans 13 amino acids. Germline CDR1 is MNHNS and CDR2 is SASEGT.

The rearrangement uses TRBV4-2 and TRBJ2-1, with 11 bases lining up with TRBD2. Germline V lookup: CDR1 LGHNA, CDR2 YNFKEQ. Trimming cost V 1 base and J 0 bases; bases outside gene matches: 5. The CDR3 extends over 18 amino acids. This CDR3 reads CASSQGTSGRSSYNEQFF. The DNA of the CDR3 is TGTGCCAGCAGCCAAGGGACTAGCGGGCGTAGCTCCTACAATGAGCAGTTCTTC.

This rearrangement joins TRBV5-1 to TRBJ2-1; D is possibly TRBD1 (5 bases). Germline loops: CDR1 SGHRS, CDR2 YFSETQ. V was pared by 4 bases and J by 0 bases, with 11 bases between. This CDR3 contains 15 residues. CDR3 DNA sequence: TGCGCCAGCAGCACCGACAGCCGCTCCTACAATGAGCAGTTCTTC. Its protein product is CASSTDSRSYNEQFF.

This clone has a handful of counts. V gene TRBV5-5 combines with J gene TRBJ1-1; D call uncertain. The CDR3 covers 12 residues. Germline values: CDR1 SGHKS, CDR2 YYEKEE (reference sequence). V lost 0 bases, J lost 7 bases, and 7 bases lay in between. The CDR3 is CASSLVGGEAFF. The CDR3 DNA reads TGTGCCAGCAGCTTGGTTGGCGGTGAAGCTTTCTTT.

The table lists this clone with a few counts. The chain has TRBV4-1 and TRBJ2-5; 7 nucleotides match TRBD1. The CDR3 totals 15 residues. Germline CDR1 reads MGHRA; CDR2 reads YSYEKL. Trimming removed 0 bases from V and 0 bases from J; junction bases left unmatched: 1. The CDR3 nucleotides are TGCGCCAGCAGCCAAGACGGGACAGACCAAGAGACCCAGTACTTC. Translation: CASSQDGTDQETQYF.

The V and J genes are TRBV28 and TRBJ1-4; D call uncertain. V lost 2 bases, J lost 11 bases, and 12 bases lay in between. The CDR3 has 13 amino acids. Germline-derived CDR1 and CDR2 are MDHEN and SYDVKM. CDR3 DNA: TGTGCCAGCAGTTTAGGACGAGGGCTCAAACTGTTTTTT. Protein sequence: CASSLGRGLKLFF.

The rearrangement joins TRBV28 to TRBJ2-7, with a weak D call TRBD1 (5 bases). V was shortened by 5 bases and J by 2 bases, with 10 bases between the two germline ends. Germline V gene lookup returns CDR1 MDHEN and CDR2 SYDVKM. The CDR3 sequence is 13 residues long. DNA for the CDR3: TGTGCCAGCAGTCCTGGGGCCGCCTACGAGCAGTACTTC. Protein: CASSPGAAYEQYF.